This note documents a single TCR beta chain sequence. This record comes from a study of T cell changes during pregnancy in multiple sclerosis. Produced via immunoSEQ multiplex PCR; TCRdb's table is partial and in-frame only. The sample has some 110,000 clones, about 89% seen once. This sample comprised peripheral blood, obtained before pregnancy. The receptor was isolated from a female donor with multiple sclerosis, enrolled in a pregnancy study.

CDR3 sequence (DNA): TGTGCCAGCAGCTTGTCAGGACTAGCGGGCATCAACGAGCAGTACTTC. Amino acids: CASSLSGLAGINEQYF. The chain has TRBV7-2 and TRBJ2-7, with 11 bases lining up with TRBD2. CDR1 and CDR2 (germline): SGHTA, FQGNSA. The CDR3 extends over 16 amino acids. V dropped 3 bases and J dropped 5; count of bases not matched to a gene: 9.